The 24 T cell receptor beta chains reported below all come from one sample, sequenced in a study of blood T cell repertoires in COVID-19. TCRdb keeps only in-frame clones here, not all; method: immunoSEQ multiplex PCR. The sample has about 67,000 clones, 80% to 90% seen once; the top ten hold roughly 5.2%. Input material: peripheral blood. These receptors came from a man over 45 with active COVID-19.

V usage is TRBV5-1 and J usage is TRBJ1-3; 10 bases match TRBD1. Germline lookup yields CDR1 SGHRS and CDR2 YFSETQ. J gave up 9 bases and V 4 bases, and 4 bases lay outside the gene matches. CDR3 size: 13 residues. This CDR3 is CASSPGQGSTIYF. Here the CDR3 DNA reads TGCGCCAGCAGCCCGGGACAGGGGTCCACCATATATTTT.

This clone turned up a few times. V usage is TRBV5-3 and J usage is TRBJ1-5, with TRBD1 as a possible D gene (6 bases). TRBV5-3 is identified as an open reading frame with a role that is uncertain. The CDR3 sequence is 16 residues long. Trimming removed 4 bases from V and 1 base from J, with 15 bases in between. The CDR3 sequence: CARSRNRETSNQPQHF. CDR3 DNA: TGTGCCAGAAGCAGAAACAGGGAGACGAGCAATCAGCCCCAGCATTTT.

J is TRBJ1-1 and V is TRBV30, with D possibly TRBD1 on 5 matching bases. Germline-derived CDR1 and CDR2 are GTSNPN and SVGIG (reference sequence). The V end was cut by 3 bases, the J end by 6 bases, with 20 bases between. The CDR3 is 15 residues long. DNA of the CDR3: TGTGCCTGGAGGGGGAAGGGGAATGGTTTAGCTGAAGCTTTCTTT. It yields the protein CAWRGKGNGLAEAFF.

The chain joins TRBV30 to TRBJ1-1; D is perhaps TRBD1 (6 bases). Germline CDR1 reads GTSNPN; CDR2 reads SVGIG (reference sequence). Trimming removed 0 bases from V and 3 bases from J, with 17 bases in between. The CDR3 extends over 16 amino acids. The CDR3 region has the DNA TGTGCCTGGAGTGTAGTAGGCGGACAGCCTGACACTGAAGCTTTCTTT. Amino acid sequence: CAWSVVGGQPDTEAFF.

V is TRBV18 and J is TRBJ2-1, with TRBD1 identical over 7 bases. The ends lost 3 bases at V and 3 bases at J; junction bases unmatched: 5. Germline V gene data show CDR1 as KGHSH and CDR2 as LQKENI. The CDR3 contains 15 residues. The DNA of the CDR3 is TGTGCCAGCTCACCCCAACAGGGGTTCTACAATGAGCAGTTCTTC. Protein sequence: CASSPQQGFYNEQFF.

V usage is TRBV19 and J usage is TRBJ1-2, with 7 bases that match TRBD1. The CDR3 has 14 amino acids. Germline CDR1 is LNHDA and CDR2 is SQIVND (reference sequence). Trimming at V came to 3 bases and at J to 3 bases, leaving 4 bases not matched to a gene. The CDR3 coding sequence is TGTGCCAGTAGTATGGGGACAGTTCACTATGGCTACACCTTC. This translates into CASSMGTVHYGYTF.

The chain uses TRBV27 and TRBJ1-1; TRBD1 might be the D (5 bases). Germline CDR1 MNHEY, CDR2 SMNVEV (reference sequence). V gave up 4 bases and J gave up 1 base, with 10 bases separating them. CDR3 length equals 14 residues. The CDR3 region is CASSWSTGNTEAFF. DNA for the CDR3: TGTGCCAGCAGTTGGAGTACAGGGAACACTGAAGCTTTCTTT.

The J gene is TRBJ2-5, the V gene TRBV9; 9 bases align to TRBD2. Trimming cost V 4 bases and J 3 bases; bases outside gene matches: 10. Germline assignment: CDR1 SGDLS and CDR2 YYNGEE. The CDR3 runs to 16 residues. The CDR3 sequence is CASSSRGLALEETQYF. The CDR3, as DNA: TGTGCCAGCAGCTCACGAGGACTAGCGTTGGAAGAGACCCAGTACTTC.

J is TRBJ1-2 and V is TRBV28; perhaps TRBD1 as D (5 bases). The CDR3 has 15 residues. Germline CDR1 is MDHEN and CDR2 is SYDVKM. V lost 4 bases and J lost 5, with 17 bases in between. The CDR3 protein is CASSYPPAGLYGYTF. The CDR3 DNA is TGTGCCAGCAGTTACCCGCCGGCAGGGCTTTATGGCTACACCTTC.

The chain combines TRBV19 with TRBJ1-3, with 8 positions matching TRBD1. Germline values: CDR1 LNHDA, CDR2 SQIVND (reference sequence). V lost 1 base and J lost 3; bases outside the gene matches: 5. This CDR3 contains 16 residues. CDR3: CASSIVSGGLGNTIYF. DNA for the CDR3: TGTGCCAGTAGTATAGTTTCAGGGGGCCTTGGAAACACCATATATTTT.

The chain has TRBV2 and TRBJ1-2; TRBD1 might be the D (6 bases). The CDR3 loop spans 14 amino acids. Trimming took off 0 bases at V and 6 bases at J, with 11 bases between the two ends. CDR1 and CDR2 (germline): SNHLY, FYNNEI. The CDR3 DNA sequence: TGTGCCAGCAGTGAAGCGGGGGGGCGCGATGGCTACACCTTC. Translating gives CASSEAGGRDGYTF. The entire variable domain, with the rest obtained from reference TRBV2 and TRBJ1-2, is as follows: EPEVTQTPSHQVTQMGQEVILRCVPISNHLYFYWYRQILGQKVEFLVSFYNNEISEKSEIFDDQFSVERPDGSNFTLKIRSTKLEDSAMYFCASSEAGGRDGYTFGSGTRLTVV.

This clone was counted between two and nine times. The rearrangement joins TRBV18 to TRBJ2-3, with TRBD1 as a possible D gene (5 bases). The CDR3 is 15 amino acids. Germline lookup yields CDR1 KGHSH and CDR2 LQKENI. Trimming removed 6 bases at V and 6 bases at J, with 19 bases between. This chain's CDR3 is CASSLGGAEYDTQYF. The CDR3 DNA follows: TGTGCCAGCTCTCTCGGTGGGGCAGAGTACGATACGCAGTATTTT.

The rearrangement uses TRBV5-1 and TRBJ2-5; weak D call: TRBD1 (5 bases). V lost 2 bases and J 5 bases, leaving 16 bases between the germline ends. CDR1 is SGHRS, CDR2 YFSETQ, per germline. The CDR3 totals 15 residues. Here the CDR3 reads CASSFPDTVWETQYF. The CDR3 bases are TGCGCCAGCAGCTTCCCGGACACAGTTTGGGAGACCCAGTACTTC.

The V and J genes are TRBV15 and TRBJ2-1, with 8 bases matching TRBD2. V shed 1 base, J shed 3 bases, and the junction held 5 bases outside the gene matches. Germline lookup yields CDR1 LNHNV and CDR2 YYDKDF (reference sequence). The CDR3 consists of 16 residues. CDR3 sequence: CATSRGSGGGYNEQFF. For the CDR3, the DNA is TGTGCCACCAGCAGAGGCTCCGGGGGGGGCTACAATGAGCAGTTCTTC.

This clone was picked up one time. The chain couples TRBV24-1 to TRBJ2-1, with D possibly TRBD2 on 6 matching bases. V was shortened by 3 bases and J by 6 bases, with 20 bases between the two germline ends. Germline CDR1 reads KGHDR; CDR2 reads SFDVKD. CDR3 length: 17 residues. CDR3: CATSDRPLARRANEQFF. The DNA of the CDR3 is TGTGCCACCAGTGATCGTCCACTAGCACGTCGAGCCAATGAGCAGTTCTTC.

This clone was counted a few times. The chain employs TRBV2 and TRBJ1-3, with no clear D. CDR3 length equals 13 residues. Trimming removed 7 bases at V and 0 bases at J, with 7 bases between. Germline assignment: CDR1 SNHLY and CDR2 FYNNEI. CDR3: CASTTNSGNTIYF. CDR3 coding DNA: TGTGCCAGCACCACAAACTCTGGAAACACCATATATTTT.

The chain has TRBV18 and TRBJ2-7, with 7 bases fitting TRBD1. Germline assignment: CDR1 KGHSH and CDR2 LQKENI. V shed 8 bases, J shed 6 bases, and the junction held 10 bases outside the gene matches. The CDR3 consists of 13 residues. CDR3 nucleotides: TGTGCCAGCAGGGACAGAACCTATAGCGAGCAGTACTTC. Protein product: CASRDRTYSEQYF.

This chain joins TRBV5-6 and TRBJ2-7, with 11 positions matching TRBD2. Trimming cost V 4 bases and J 2 bases; bases outside gene matches: 5. The CDR3 sequence is 15 residues long. Germline V gene sequence: CDR1 SGHDT, CDR2 YYEEEE. CDR3 residues: CASSMGLAETYEQYF. The CDR3, as DNA: TGTGCCAGCAGCATGGGACTAGCGGAGACCTACGAGCAGTACTTC.

The sample holds one count of this clone. The V and J genes are TRBV14 and TRBJ1-6; perhaps TRBD1 as D (6 bases). Germline values: CDR1 SGHDN, CDR2 FVKESK. The CDR3 is 16 residues long. V lost 1 base and J 14 bases, leaving 21 bases between the germline ends. CDR3 coding DNA: TGTGCCAGCAGCCAAGTTGGGGGCAGGGGTGCGTCTACCCTCCACTTT. It translates to CASSQVGGRGASTLHF.

This chain uses TRBV19 with TRBJ2-7; 9 bases are a match to TRBD2. Germline values: CDR1 LNHDA, CDR2 SQIVND (reference sequence). V shed 1 base, J shed 0 bases, and the junction held 7 bases outside the gene matches. The CDR3 length is 17 residues. CDR3 amino acids: CASSIGSSGRNSYEQYF. The CDR3 DNA is TGTGCCAGTAGTATAGGATCCAGCGGGAGGAACTCCTACGAGCAGTACTTC.

The chain combines TRBV9 with TRBJ2-1, with a possible D match to TRBD2 (5 bases). CDR1 is SGDLS and CDR2 is YYNGEE in the germline V gene. Deletions cut 1 base from V and 0 bases from J, with 14 bases between. The CDR3 runs to 17 residues. The CDR3 is CASSVLPSGVSYNEQFF. The CDR3 DNA reads as TGTGCCAGCAGCGTATTGCCCTCCGGGGTCTCCTACAATGAGCAGTTCTTC.

The rearrangement joins TRBV2 to TRBJ2-5, with 13 bases aligning to TRBD2. Trimming cost V 3 bases and J 5 bases; bases outside gene matches: 12. CDR3 length: 18 amino acids. From germline, CDR1 is SNHLY and CDR2 FYNNEI. The CDR3 DNA sequence: TGTGCCAGCAGTGATCCCGAAACTAGCGGGAGGGCCGGGGAGACCCAGTACTTC. Translating it yields CASSDPETSGRAGETQYF.

The CDR3 region has the DNA TGTGCCAGCAGCCCAGTCCATACAGGGGGAAGGGATGAGCAGTTCTTC. Residues: CASSPVHTGGRDEQFF. The V call is TRBV21-1, the J call TRBJ2-1; the table's D call, TRBD1, was not checked against the DNA. TRBV21-1 is noted as a pseudogene. The CDR3 covers 16 residues.

The CDR3 sequence is CASSLGEVGDAFF. DNA of the CDR3: TGTGCCAGCAGCTTAGGGGAGGTCGGGGATGCTTTCTTT. J is TRBJ1-1 and V is TRBV7-8; D is unresolved. Looked up from germline, CDR1 is SGHVS and CDR2 is FQNEAQ. Between the trimmed V and J ends, which lost 1 base and 11 bases, there was a span of 14 bases. This CDR3 is 13 amino acids long. Drawing the rest from reference TRBV7-8 and TRBJ1-1, the complete variable domain is GAGVSQSPRYKVAKRGQDVALRCDPISGHVSLFWYQQALGQGPEFLTYFQNEAQLDKSGLPSDRFFAERPEGSVSTLKIQRTQQEDSAVYLCASSLGEVGDAFFGQGTRLTVV.